A single sample is the source of the 2 T cell receptor beta chains below, sequenced in a study of graft-versus-host responses after intestinal transplantation (dated by TCRdb to about 2021). The protocol used for the library was the immunoSEQ multiplex PCR assay. TCRdb re-hosts the immuneACCESS table, in-frame sequences only. Its copies lack some clones; in the studies checked, an unresolved V gene accounts for under half of them, and the cause for the rest is not known. The sample table shows approximately 100,000 clones, and 86% are seen once. The ten top clones hold over 1.3% of the sample. The specimen comprised PBMCs, sampled 255 days after intestinal transplant. These receptors were taken from a human patient who received an intestinal transplant, so some T cells may come from the graft donor.

The V call is TRBV14, the J call TRBJ1-1, with D uncertain. Trimming pared 0 bases from V and 7 bases from J, leaving 6 bases between. In germline, CDR1 is SGHDN, CDR2 FVKESK. The CDR3 sequence is 12 residues long. CDR3 loop: CASSQDVVEAFF. The CDR3 DNA sequence: TGTGCCAGCAGCCAAGATGTGGTTGAAGCTTTCTTT.

The chain uses TRBV5-1 and TRBJ2-1; D is unresolved. Trimming pared 2 bases from V and 7 bases from J, leaving 10 bases between. The CDR3 length is 13 residues. CDR1 SGHRS and CDR2 YFSETQ come from the germline V gene. DNA for the CDR3: TGCGCCAGCAGCTTATCTATAGGTAATGAGCAGTTCTTC. Amino acid sequence: CASSLSIGNEQFF.